The subject of this entry is one TCR beta chain. The data were produced by immunoSEQ multiplex PCR, yet TCRdb's version contains in-frame clones alone and is incomplete. The table records about 32,000 clones, around 84% of them present only once. The CDR3 totals 14 residues. The V end was cut by 2 bases, the J end by 2 bases, with 11 bases between. CDR1 SQVTM and CDR2 ANQGSEA come from the germline V gene. This record belongs to a study of OX40 agonist ivuxolimab in advanced cancers. This TCR was sampled from an adult with an advanced solid tumor such as melanoma, head and neck, liver or kidney cancer. The sample consisted of CD4+ or CD8+ T cells sorted from blood, taken in a trial of the OX40 agonist ivuxolimab. The gene calls are TRBV29-1 and TRBJ2-3; the D gene is possibly TRBD2 (5 bases). The CDR3 loop reads CSVEPGVNTDTQYF. For the CDR3, the DNA is TGCAGCGTTGAACCCGGGGTGAACACAGATACGCAGTATTTT.